This T cell receptor (beta chain) was sequenced in a study of blood T cell repertoires in COVID-19. Study details: The United States, Italy and Spain were the sources of the acute and convalescent COVID-19 samples.

Trimming took 4 bases from V and 3 from J; bases not matched to a gene: 2. This CDR3 comprises 12 residues. Germline-derived CDR1 and CDR2 are SQVTM and ANQGSEA. Generated by immunoSEQ multiplex PCR, the TCRdb table keeps only in-frame clones and is missing some. In the table there are tens of thousands of clones, 76% of which are singletons. The chain carries TRBV29-1 and TRBJ2-7, with TRBD2 identical over 8 bases. Sequencing was carried out using peripheral blood. The receptor's source is a man aged 55-75 years with COVID-19, enrolled during active disease. The CDR3 here is CSVGLAHYEQYF. The CDR3 coding sequence is TGCAGCGTTGGACTAGCGCACTACGAGCAGTACTTC.